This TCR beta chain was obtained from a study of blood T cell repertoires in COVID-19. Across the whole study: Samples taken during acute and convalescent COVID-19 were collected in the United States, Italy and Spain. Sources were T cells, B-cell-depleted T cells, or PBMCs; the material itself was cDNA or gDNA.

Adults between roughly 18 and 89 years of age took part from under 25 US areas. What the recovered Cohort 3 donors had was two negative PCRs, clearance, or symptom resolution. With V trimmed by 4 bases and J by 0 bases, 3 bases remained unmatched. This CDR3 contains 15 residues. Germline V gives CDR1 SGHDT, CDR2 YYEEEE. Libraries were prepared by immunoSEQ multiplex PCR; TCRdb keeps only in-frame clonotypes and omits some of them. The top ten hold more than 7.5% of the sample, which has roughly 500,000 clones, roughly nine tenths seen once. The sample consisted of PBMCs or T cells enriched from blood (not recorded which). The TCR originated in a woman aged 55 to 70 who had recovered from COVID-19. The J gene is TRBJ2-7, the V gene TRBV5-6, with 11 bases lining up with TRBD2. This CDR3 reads CASSRLAGSSYEQYF. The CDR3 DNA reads TGTGCCAGCAGCCGACTAGCGGGGAGCTCCTACGAGCAGTACTTC.